One T cell receptor (beta chain) is described in this entry. Via MiXCR, TCRdb re-called the RT-PCR reads, giving one row per CDR3 protein. The repertoire holds roughly 150,000 distinct CDR3 sequences, with approximately 25% as singletons. The sample belongs to a study of patients and donors after allogeneic stem cell transplantation. CDR3 size: 16 residues. Germline CDR1 reads MDHEN; CDR2 reads SYDVKM. J lost 5 bases, V lost 4 bases, and 10 bases had no gene match. The chain employs TRBV28 and TRBJ2-2; TRBD2 matches 7 bases. The sequence came from a human donor who was either an allogeneic HSCT recipient or a stem cell or donor lymphocyte infusion donor (not recorded which). It is not recorded whose cells these are; they may come from a transplant donor. The specimen sequenced was blood, either unsorted or a sorted T cell fraction (not recorded which). This CDR3 reads CASSSVLRGVTGELFF. CDR3 DNA: TGTGCCAGCAGTTCTGTCCTACGGGGGGTGACCGGGGAGCTGTTTTTT.